The rows below give T cell receptor beta chains drawn from one sample of a study of T cell changes during pregnancy in multiple sclerosis. The data were produced by immunoSEQ multiplex PCR, yet TCRdb's version contains in-frame clones alone and is incomplete. The sample comprises 60,000 to 90,000 clones, approximately 94% of which are singletons, and 2% to 3% rests with the top ten. The specimen was peripheral blood, collected after pregnancy. The receptor source for this set is a female donor in good health, enrolled as a control in a pregnancy study. CDR3s include the opening cysteine and the closing phenylalanine or tryptophan. Each record gives: clone size, J gene, D gene, V gene, CDR3 DNA, CDR3 protein. A D gene is named only where the DNA matches it firmly. A row's size may be missing; if present it is once, few, many or a size class.

>.|TRBJ2-5|TRBD2|TRBV19
TGTGCCAGTAGTATCTCTAGCGGGAGAAGGGAAGAGACCCAGTACTTC
CASSISSGRREETQYF
>.|TRBJ1-4|.|TRBV4-2
TGTGCCAGCAGCCAACTCCGGGAGCACATGGAAAAACTGTTTTTT
CASSQLREHMEKLFF
>.|TRBJ2-2|.|TRBV7-2
TGTGCCAGCAGCTTACCGCCCGACAGACCGAACACCGGGGAGCTGTTTTTT
CASSLPPDRPNTGELFF
>.|TRBJ1-5|.|TRBV7-8
TGTGCCAGCAGCCTGACAGATAGCAATCAGCCCCAGCATTTT
CASSLTDSNQPQHF
>few|TRBJ2-1|TRBD2|TRBV6-1
TGTGCCAGCAGTGAACTAGCGGGGGGGCACAATGAGCAGTTCTTC
CASSELAGGHNEQFF
>.|TRBJ2-5|TRBD1|TRBV5-1
TGCGCCAGCAGCTTTGGTTTCGGAGGGACAGGCCAAGAGACCCAGTACTTC
CASSFGFGGTGQETQYF
>few|TRBJ1-1|TRBD1|TRBV30
TGTGCCTGGACGCTCAAGACAGGGGCGAACACTGAAGCTTTCTTT
CAWTLKTGANTEAFF
>.|TRBJ1-5|TRBD1|TRBV28
TGTGTCAGCAGAACACCTCAGGGGGTGGTTAGCAATCAGCCCCAGCATTTT
CVSRTPQGVVSNQPQHF
>.|TRBJ1-3|.|TRBV9
TGTGCCAGCAGCGCGGGGAGCTCTGGAAACACCATATATTTT
CASSAGSSGNTIYF
>.|TRBJ2-5|.|TRBV19
TGTGCCAGTAGTATAGATTTACAAGAGACCCAGTACTTC
CASSIDLQETQYF
>.|TRBJ2-3|.|TRBV5-4
TGTGCCAGCAGCTTGGCGGGGGGCACAGATACGCAGTATTTT
CASSLAGGTDTQYF
>.|TRBJ2-1|TRBD2|TRBV4-1
TGCGCCAGCAGCCAAGGGGGCGGGAGCTCCTACAATGAGCAGTTCTTC
CASSQGGGSSYNEQFF
>once|TRBJ1-4|.|TRBV6-6
TGTGCCAGCAGTTACCCGGGAGAAAATGAAAAACTGTTTTTT
CASSYPGENEKLFF
>.|TRBJ2-1|TRBD2|TRBV9
TGTGCCAGCAGCGTACACCCTAGCGGGTACAATGAGCAGTTCTTC
CASSVHPSGYNEQFF
>.|TRBJ1-2|.|TRBV7-3
TGTGCCAGCAGTTCAAGGGGGGGAGATGGCTACACCTTC
CASSSRGGDGYTF
>.|TRBJ1-1|.|TRBV7-3
TGTGCCAGCAGCCTGGACCCGGGGACTGAAGCTTTCTTT
CASSLDPGTEAFF
>few|TRBJ1-3|.|TRBV5-1
TGCGCCAGCAGCTTGGGACCTCAGGGTCGAGACTCTGGAAACACCATATATTTT
CASSLGPQGRDSGNTIYF
>.|TRBJ2-1|TRBD1|TRBV6-5
TGTGCCAGCAGTTACCAGGGGGCTCTATACAATGAGCAGTTCTTC
CASSYQGALYNEQFF
>.|TRBJ2-1|.|TRBV19
TGTGCCAGTAGTATAGTGGAGGGGCCGGAGCAGTTCTTC
CASSIVEGPEQFF
>.|TRBJ1-4|.|TRBV2
TGTGCCAGCATAGGCGGAGATCTCGAAAAACTGTTTTTT
CASIGGDLEKLFF
>.|TRBJ1-5|.|TRBV6-5
TGTGCCAGCAGTTACTCCTCGTCCTTCGGTCAGCCCCAGCATTTT
CASSYSSSFGQPQHF
>.|TRBJ2-5|TRBD1|TRBV6-5
TGTGCCAGCACAGGGGGATCTTGGGAGACCCAGTACTTC
CASTGGSWETQYF
>.|TRBJ2-7|.|TRBV28
TGTGCCAGCAGTTTGGTCGGGGCCTACGAGCAGTACTTC
CASSLVGAYEQYF
>.|TRBJ1-1|TRBD1|TRBV7-3
TGTGCCAGCAGCTTAGCGGGGGGACAGGGGAGTCGGGGCACTGAAGCTTTCTTT
CASSLAGGQGSRGTEAFF
>.|TRBJ1-5|.|TRBV9
TGTGCCAGCAGCGTAGCCCCGACAGGCAATCAGCCCCAGCATTTT
CASSVAPTGNQPQHF
>.|TRBJ2-7|TRBD1|TRBV9
TGTGCCAGCAGCACATCCGGGACAGGGGACGAGCAGTACTTC
CASSTSGTGDEQYF
>.|TRBJ2-7|TRBD1|TRBV6-1
TGTGCCGCTCAAAGGGACAGCTTCTACGAGCAGTACTTC
CAAQRDSFYEQYF
>.|TRBJ1-1|.|TRBV30
TGTGCCTGGAGTCTTACAGGGCAAGGCACTGAAGCTTTCTTT
CAWSLTGQGTEAFF
>.|TRBJ1-5|.|TRBV6-5
TGTGCAACCCGAATAGCAGGCAATCAGCCCCAGCATTTT
CATRIAGNQPQHF
>.|TRBJ1-2|TRBD1|TRBV28
TGTGCCAGCAGAGGGGACAGCTATGGCTACACCTTC
CASRGDSYGYTF
>.|TRBJ2-2|TRBD1|TRBV19
TGTGCCAGTAGGGCAGGGGGTTCGGGCACCGGGGAGCTGTTTTTT
CASRAGGSGTGELFF
>.|TRBJ2-7|TRBD1|TRBV11-1
TGTGCCACCACAAGGACAGGGACCTACGAGCAGTACTTC
CATTRTGTYEQYF
>.|TRBJ1-4|.|TRBV18
TGTGCCAGCTCAGCCGGACAAGTGCAGGGGGAAAAACTGTTTTTT
CASSAGQVQGEKLFF
>.|TRBJ2-4|TRBD1|TRBV9
TGTGCCAGCAGCCCTGGACAGGGGGCCTACATTCAGTACTTC
CASSPGQGAYIQYF
>.|TRBJ2-2|TRBD1|TRBV7-2
TGTGCCAGCAGCCCGAAGGTGGACAGGGCCGGGGAGCTGTTTTTT
CASSPKVDRAGELFF
>.|TRBJ2-4|TRBD2|TRBV7-9
TGTGCCAGCACCCAAGCGGGAGGCCTAGCCAAAAACATTCAGTACTTC
CASTQAGGLAKNIQYF
>.|TRBJ2-1|.|TRBV18
TGTGCCAGCTCACAGCTCGGGAAAAACTCCTACAATGAGCAGTTCTTC
CASSQLGKNSYNEQFF